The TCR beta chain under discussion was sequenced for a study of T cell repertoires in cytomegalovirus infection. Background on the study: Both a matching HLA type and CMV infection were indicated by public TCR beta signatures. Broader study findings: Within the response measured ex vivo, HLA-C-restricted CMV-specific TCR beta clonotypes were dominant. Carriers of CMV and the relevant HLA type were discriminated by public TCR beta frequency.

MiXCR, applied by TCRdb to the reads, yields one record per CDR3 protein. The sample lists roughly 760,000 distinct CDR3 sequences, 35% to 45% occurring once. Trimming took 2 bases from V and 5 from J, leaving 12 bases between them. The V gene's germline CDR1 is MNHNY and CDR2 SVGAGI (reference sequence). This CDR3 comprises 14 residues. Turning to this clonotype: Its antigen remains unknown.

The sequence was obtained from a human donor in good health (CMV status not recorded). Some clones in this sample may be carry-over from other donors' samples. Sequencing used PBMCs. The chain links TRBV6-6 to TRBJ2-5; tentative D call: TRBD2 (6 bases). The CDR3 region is CASSYRRVLETQYF. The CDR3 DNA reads TGTGCCAGCAGTTACAGGAGGGTCCTCGAGACCCAGTACTTC.